A single sample gave rise to the 23 T cell receptor beta chains below, sequenced in a study of blood T cell repertoires in COVID-19. The data were produced by immunoSEQ multiplex PCR, yet TCRdb's version contains in-frame clones alone and is incomplete. This sample has about 21,000 clones, with 80% to 90% found just once. Material for sequencing was peripheral blood. These receptors were collected from a man aged 65-85 years with active COVID-19.

The chain links TRBV27 to TRBJ1-2, with D possibly matching TRBD1 (5 bases). The CDR3 has 13 amino acids. Germline CDR1 reads MNHEY; CDR2 reads SMNVEV (reference sequence). V was pared by 7 bases and J by 2 bases, with 11 bases between. The CDR3 spells CASTAGPNYGYTF. CDR3 DNA: TGTGCCAGCACGGCAGGGCCCAACTATGGCTACACCTTC.

V gene TRBV14 combines with J gene TRBJ2-1; 15 bases are shared with TRBD2. The CDR3 covers 19 residues. V gave up 2 bases and J gave up 3 bases; unmatched junction bases: 8. Germline V lookup: CDR1 SGHDN, CDR2 FVKESK. CDR3 loop: CASSQQPGLAGGHYNEQFF. In DNA, the CDR3 is TGTGCCAGCAGCCAACAACCGGGACTAGCGGGAGGACACTACAATGAGCAGTTCTTC.

The chain uses TRBV11-3 and TRBJ2-6; the D is unclear. Trimming took 5 bases from V and 1 from J, leaving 3 bases between them. This CDR3 has 13 residues. Germline loops: CDR1 SGHNT, CDR2 YENEEA. The CDR3 spells CASSPSGANVLTF. In DNA, the CDR3 is TGTGCCAGCAGCCCGTCTGGGGCCAACGTCCTGACTTTC. Full variable domain (remainder filled in from reference TRBV11-3 and TRBJ2-6): EAGVVQSPRYKIIEKKQPVAFWCNPISGHNTLYWYLQNLGQGPELLIRYENEEAVDDSQLPKDRFSAERLKGVDSTLKIQPAELGDSAVYLCASSPSGANVLTFGAGSRLTVL.

The chain couples TRBV12-5 to TRBJ1-6, with TRBD1 as a possible D gene (5 bases). In germline, CDR1 is LGHNT, CDR2 FRNRAP. Trimming took off 5 bases at V and 6 bases at J, with 8 bases between the two ends. There are 13 residues in the CDR3. The CDR3 region is CASGQGSNSPLHF. DNA for the CDR3: TGTGCTAGTGGTCAGGGTTCTAATTCACCCCTCCACTTT. Full variable domain (remainder filled in from reference TRBV12-5 and TRBJ1-6): DARVTQTPRHKVTEMGQEVTMRCQPILGHNTVFWYRQTMMQGLELLAYFRNRAPLDDSGMPKDRFSAEMPDATLATLKIQPSEPRDSAVYFCASGQGSNSPLHFGNGTRLTVT.

In its sample, this clone was seen once. The V gene is TRBV10-3, the J gene TRBJ2-7; 11 bases are shared with TRBD2. Germline V lookup: CDR1 ENHRY, CDR2 SYGVKD. The CDR3 loop spans 17 amino acids. Trimming at V came to 4 bases and at J to 0 bases, leaving 8 bases not matched to a gene. CDR3 region: CAISGTSTSGSSYEQYF. The CDR3 nucleotides are TGTGCCATCAGTGGGACTTCAACTAGCGGGAGCTCCTACGAGCAGTACTTC.

The CDR3 bases are TGTGCCAGCAGCTTAGGGGCAGGGATCGGTTCACCCCTCCACTTT. It encodes CASSLGAGIGSPLHF. The chain is built from TRBV7-6 and TRBJ1-6; the D gene is possibly TRBD1 (5 bases). The CDR3 is 15 residues long. The V gene lost 1 base and the J gene lost 9 bases, with 13 bases spanning the gap. CDR1 is SGHVS and CDR2 is FNYEAQ in the germline V gene.

V and J are TRBV6-5 and TRBJ1-2; weak D call: TRBD1 (6 bases). The CDR3 consists of 15 residues. Germline V gene sequence: CDR1 MNHEY, CDR2 SVGAGI. The germline V and J ends were trimmed by 7 bases and 4 bases, with 19 bases remaining between them. CDR3 residues: CASNSQGHGLYGYTF. Written as DNA, the CDR3 is TGTGCCAGCAATTCACAGGGTCACGGTCTCTATGGCTACACCTTC.

The gene calls are TRBV6-1 and TRBJ2-2, with 9 bases that match TRBD2. The CDR3 is made up of 17 amino acids. With V trimmed by 4 bases and J by 1 base, 7 bases remained unmatched. CDR1 MNHNS and CDR2 SASEGT come from the germline V gene. CDR3 residues: CASSVSSGKGNTGELFF. The CDR3 nucleotides read TGTGCCAGCAGTGTTTCTAGCGGGAAGGGGAACACCGGGGAGCTGTTTTTT.

CDR3 bases: TGTGCCACCAGCAGAGGGGACAGGGGGCAAGAGACCCAGTACTTC. Translated: CATSRGDRGQETQYF. The chain couples TRBV15 to TRBJ2-5; TRBD1 agrees at 11 bases. The CDR3 covers 15 residues. Germline CDR1 LNHNV, CDR2 YYDKDF (reference sequence). V lost 1 base to trimming and J lost 2 bases; unmatched junction nucleotides: 0.

The V and J genes are TRBV5-4 and TRBJ1-1; TRBD1 aligns across 9 bases. CDR3 length: 16 amino acids. From germline, CDR1 is SGHNT and CDR2 YYREEE (reference sequence). The junction had 8 bases not matched to a gene; V was cut back by 4 bases and J by 1 base. The CDR3 protein is CASSTEQGARNTEAFF. CDR3 sequence (DNA): TGTGCCAGCAGCACGGAACAGGGGGCGCGGAACACTGAAGCTTTCTTT.

The chain combines TRBV19 with TRBJ1-6; D remains unclear. CDR3 length: 14 amino acids. Deletions cut 4 bases from V and 6 bases from J, with 10 bases between. Germline lookup yields CDR1 LNHDA and CDR2 SQIVND (reference sequence). The CDR3 reads CASSTGNGNSPLHF. The DNA for the CDR3 is TGTGCCAGTAGTACCGGGAACGGTAATTCACCCCTCCACTTT. The full variable domain, completed using reference TRBV19 and TRBJ1-6, is DGGITQSPKYLFRKEGQNVTLSCEQNLNHDAMYWYRQDPGQGLRLIYYSQIVNDFQKGDIAEGYSVSREKKESFPLTVTSAQKNPTAFYLCASSTGNGNSPLHFGNGTRLTVT.

The chain has TRBV5-1 and TRBJ2-5; tentatively, D is TRBD1 (6 bases). Germline CDR1 SGHRS, CDR2 YFSETQ. V gave up 0 bases and J gave up 2 bases, with 20 bases separating them. There are 18 residues in the CDR3. CDR3 bases: TGCGCCAGCAGCTTGGAATTTCTCACAGGGTCGCTACAAGAGACCCAGTACTTC. Translated, it gives CASSLEFLTGSLQETQYF.

This chain connects TRBV6-5 to TRBJ2-7; 7 bases are shared with TRBD2. This CDR3 spans 14 amino acids. V was pared by 7 bases and J by 3 bases, with 9 bases of the junction left unmatched. Germline V lookup: CDR1 MNHEY, CDR2 SVGAGI. CDR3 loop: CASTGGGLSYEQYF. CDR3 coding DNA: TGTGCCAGCACTGGGGGAGGGTTGAGCTACGAGCAGTACTTC.

The chain employs TRBV15 and TRBJ2-1, with 10 nucleotides matching TRBD1. The CDR3 covers 17 residues. Germline V CDR1 and CDR2: LNHNV, YYDKDF (reference sequence). V dropped 3 bases and J dropped 1; count of bases not matched to a gene: 6. CDR3 bases: TGTGCCACCAGCAGTCGCCGACAGGGGGCTTCCTACAATGAGCAGTTCTTC. Translated: CATSSRRQGASYNEQFF.

The V call is TRBV28, the J call TRBJ2-5, with D possibly matching TRBD2 (6 bases). V was clipped by 5 bases and J by 5 bases, with 9 bases between them. The CDR3 has 12 residues. Looked up from germline, CDR1 is MDHEN and CDR2 is SYDVKM. For the CDR3, the DNA is TGTGCCAGCAGTAGGGCGGGGGAGACCCAGTACTTC. Its protein product is CASSRAGETQYF.

The V call is TRBV18, the J call TRBJ2-1, with D tentatively TRBD2 (5 bases). The CDR3 runs 16 residues. The germline V and J ends were trimmed by 3 bases and 6 bases, with 18 bases remaining between them. Germline V lookup: CDR1 KGHSH, CDR2 LQKENI. CDR3 loop: CASSPNAGSAGNEQFF. In DNA, the CDR3 is TGTGCCAGCTCACCCAACGCTGGTAGCGCTGGCAATGAGCAGTTCTTC.

The rearrangement links TRBV4-1 to TRBJ1-1, with D hard to call. The CDR3 runs to 15 residues. V dropped 1 base and J dropped 1 base, with 10 bases sitting between them. The germline V gene has CDR1 MGHRA and CDR2 YSYEKL. CDR3 nucleotides: TGCGCCAGCAGCCAAGTGAAGACATCGAACACTGAAGCTTTCTTT. It specifies CASSQVKTSNTEAFF.

The gene calls are TRBV10-3 and TRBJ1-2; maybe TRBD1 (6 bases). V dropped 3 bases and J dropped 4 bases, with 12 bases sitting between them. The germline gives CDR1 ENHRY, CDR2 SYGVKD. This CDR3 spans 14 amino acids. The CDR3 DNA is TGTGCCATCAGTGAAAGGCCAGGGGCCTATGGCTACACCTTC. Translated: CAISERPGAYGYTF.

This clone was observed a single time. For the CDR3, the DNA is TGTGCCAGCCGGGGATGGGCCTACGAGCAGTACTTC. It yields the protein CASRGWAYEQYF. V and J are TRBV14 and TRBJ2-7; D might be TRBD2 (5 bases). This CDR3 spans 12 amino acids. Trimming removed 8 bases from V and 2 bases from J, with 10 bases in between. Per germline, CDR1 SGHDN and CDR2 FVKESK.

The chain couples TRBV2 to TRBJ1-6, with 8 bases lining up with TRBD1. The CDR3 length is 18 residues. Germline CDR1 reads SNHLY; CDR2 reads FYNNEI. The trim removed 3 bases at V and 8 bases at J, leaving 15 bases unmatched. The DNA for the CDR3 is TGTGCCAGCAGTGACCCCGAGACAGGGGCCCTTAAGGATTCACCCCTCCACTTT. Amino acid sequence: CASSDPETGALKDSPLHF.

CDR3 sequence reads: CASSQDGGDDEQFF. The CDR3 DNA sequence: TGCGCCAGCAGCCAAGATGGAGGGGACGATGAGCAGTTCTTC. The J gene is TRBJ2-1, the V gene TRBV4-1, with D perhaps TRBD2 (6 bases). The V end was cut by 0 bases, the J end by 8 bases, with 11 bases between. Germline CDR1 is MGHRA and CDR2 is YSYEKL. The CDR3 extends over 14 amino acids.

The rearrangement uses TRBV11-2 and TRBJ2-4, with 11 positions matching TRBD2. Germline V gene lookup returns CDR1 SGHAT and CDR2 FQNNGV. The V and J ends lost 5 bases and 1 base, in that order; junction bases with no gene match: 10. This CDR3 comprises 18 residues. The CDR3 here is CASSPKVAGGPAKNIQYF. The CDR3 region has the DNA TGTGCCAGCAGCCCTAAAGTAGCGGGGGGGCCGGCCAAAAACATTCAGTACTTC.

The rearrangement joins TRBV18 to TRBJ2-2; weak D call: TRBD2 (7 bases). Germline V CDR1 and CDR2: KGHSH, LQKENI. The CDR3 sequence is 15 residues long. The V end lost 3 bases, the J end lost 4 bases, and 12 bases lay between the germline ends. This CDR3 reads CASSPRGALTGELFF. The CDR3 region has the DNA TGTGCCAGCTCACCCCGGGGGGCCCTCACCGGGGAGCTGTTTTTT.